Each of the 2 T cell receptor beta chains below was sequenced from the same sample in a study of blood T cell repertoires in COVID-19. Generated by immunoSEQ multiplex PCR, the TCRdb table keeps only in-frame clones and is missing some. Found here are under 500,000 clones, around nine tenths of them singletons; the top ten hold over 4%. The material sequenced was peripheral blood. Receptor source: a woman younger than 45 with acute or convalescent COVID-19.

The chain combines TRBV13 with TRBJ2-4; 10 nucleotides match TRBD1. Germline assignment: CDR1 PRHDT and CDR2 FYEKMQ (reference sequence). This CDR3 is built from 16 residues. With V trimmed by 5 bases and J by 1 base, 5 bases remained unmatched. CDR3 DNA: TGTGCCAGCAGCCAACCGGGACAGGGGGCCAAAAACATTCAGTACTTC. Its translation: CASSQPGQGAKNIQYF.

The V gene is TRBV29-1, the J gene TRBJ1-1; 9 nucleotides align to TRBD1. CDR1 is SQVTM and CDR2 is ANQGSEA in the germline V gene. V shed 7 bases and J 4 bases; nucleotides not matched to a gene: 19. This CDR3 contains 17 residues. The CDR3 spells CSASQTGGFFGRTEAFF. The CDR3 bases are TGCAGCGCGTCGCAAACAGGGGGCTTTTTCGGCCGCACTGAAGCTTTCTTT.